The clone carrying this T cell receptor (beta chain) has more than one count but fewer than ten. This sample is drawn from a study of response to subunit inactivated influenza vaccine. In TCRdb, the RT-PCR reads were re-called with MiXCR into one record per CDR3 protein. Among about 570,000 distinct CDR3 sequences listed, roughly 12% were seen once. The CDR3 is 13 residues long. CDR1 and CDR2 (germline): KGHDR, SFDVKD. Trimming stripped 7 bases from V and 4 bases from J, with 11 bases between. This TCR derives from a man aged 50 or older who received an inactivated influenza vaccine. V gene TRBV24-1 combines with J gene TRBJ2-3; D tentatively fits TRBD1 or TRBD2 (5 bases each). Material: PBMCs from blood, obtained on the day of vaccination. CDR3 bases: TGTGCCACCAGAGAGGGGAGCGCAGATACGCAGTATTTT. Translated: CATREGSADTQYF.